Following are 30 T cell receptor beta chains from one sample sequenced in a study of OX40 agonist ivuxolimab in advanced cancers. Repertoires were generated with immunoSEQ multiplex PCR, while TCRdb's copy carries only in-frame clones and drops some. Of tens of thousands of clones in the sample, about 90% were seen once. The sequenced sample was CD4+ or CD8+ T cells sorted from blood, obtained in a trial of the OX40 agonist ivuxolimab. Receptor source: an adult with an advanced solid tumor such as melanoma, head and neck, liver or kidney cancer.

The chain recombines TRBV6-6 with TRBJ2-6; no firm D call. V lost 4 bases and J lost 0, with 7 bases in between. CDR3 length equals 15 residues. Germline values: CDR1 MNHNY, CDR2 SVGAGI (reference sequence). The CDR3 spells CASSLEISGANVLTF. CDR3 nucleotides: TGTGCCAGCAGTTTAGAGATCTCTGGGGCCAACGTCCTGACTTTC.

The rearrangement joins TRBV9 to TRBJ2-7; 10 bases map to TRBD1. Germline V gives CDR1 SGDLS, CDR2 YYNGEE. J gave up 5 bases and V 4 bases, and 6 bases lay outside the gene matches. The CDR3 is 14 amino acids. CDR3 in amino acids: CASSPGDRGHEQYF. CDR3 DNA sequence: TGTGCCAGCAGCCCGGGGGACAGGGGCCACGAGCAGTACTTC.

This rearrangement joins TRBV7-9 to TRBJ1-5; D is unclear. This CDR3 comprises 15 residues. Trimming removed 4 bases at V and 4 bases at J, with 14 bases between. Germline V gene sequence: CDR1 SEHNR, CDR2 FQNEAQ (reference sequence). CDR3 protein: CASSSPTAPNQPQHF. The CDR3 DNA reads TGTGCCAGCAGCTCGCCTACGGCTCCAAATCAGCCCCAGCATTTT.

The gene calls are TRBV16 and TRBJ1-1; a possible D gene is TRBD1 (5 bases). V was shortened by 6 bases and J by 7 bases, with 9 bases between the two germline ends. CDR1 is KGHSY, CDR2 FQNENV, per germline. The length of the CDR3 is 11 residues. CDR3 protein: CASSWGGEAFF. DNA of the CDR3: TGTGCCAGCAGTTGGGGGGGTGAAGCTTTCTTT.

The CDR3 bases are TGTGCCAGCAGCTTGAACCAGGGAGCTTATGGCTACACCTTC. This translates into CASSLNQGAYGYTF. The chain combines TRBV7-2 with TRBJ1-2; maybe TRBD1 (5 bases). Trimming stripped 3 bases from V and 5 bases from J, with 13 bases between. Germline V gene data show CDR1 as SGHTA and CDR2 as FQGNSA. The CDR3 loop spans 14 amino acids. The full variable domain, in which reference TRBV7-2 and TRBJ1-2 provide the parts outside the CDR3, is GAGVSQSPSNKVTEKGKDVELRCDPISGHTALYWYRQSLGQGLEFLIYFQGNSAPDKSGLPSDRFSAERTGGSVSTLTIQRTQQEDSAVYLCASSLNQGAYGYTFGSGTRLTVV.

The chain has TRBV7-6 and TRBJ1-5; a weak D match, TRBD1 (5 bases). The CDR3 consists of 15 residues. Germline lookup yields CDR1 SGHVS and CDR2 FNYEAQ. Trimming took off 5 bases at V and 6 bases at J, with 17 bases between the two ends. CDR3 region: CASSAGGALSQPQHF. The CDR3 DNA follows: TGTGCCAGCAGCGCCGGAGGGGCTCTAAGTCAGCCCCAGCATTTT.

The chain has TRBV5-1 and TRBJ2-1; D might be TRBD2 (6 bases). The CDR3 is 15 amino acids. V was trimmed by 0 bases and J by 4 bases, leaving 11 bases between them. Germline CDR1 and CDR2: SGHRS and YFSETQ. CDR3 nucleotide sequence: TGCGCCAGCAGCTTGGCAGGTAGCGGATACAATGAGCAGTTCTTC. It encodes CASSLAGSGYNEQFF.

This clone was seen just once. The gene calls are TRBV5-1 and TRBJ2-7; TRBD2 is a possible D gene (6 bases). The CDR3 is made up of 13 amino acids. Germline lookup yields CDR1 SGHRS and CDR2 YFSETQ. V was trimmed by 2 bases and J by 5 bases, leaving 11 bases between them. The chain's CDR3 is CASSFGGKDEQYF. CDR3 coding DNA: TGCGCCAGCAGCTTCGGCGGGAAGGACGAGCAGTACTTC.

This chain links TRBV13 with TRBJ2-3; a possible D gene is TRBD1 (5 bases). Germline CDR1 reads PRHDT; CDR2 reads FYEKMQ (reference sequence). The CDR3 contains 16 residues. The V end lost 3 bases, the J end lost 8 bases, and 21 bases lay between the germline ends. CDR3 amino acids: CASSFLGLGDTVTQYF. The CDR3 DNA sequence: TGTGCCAGCAGCTTTCTCGGATTAGGGGATACGGTTACGCAGTATTTT.

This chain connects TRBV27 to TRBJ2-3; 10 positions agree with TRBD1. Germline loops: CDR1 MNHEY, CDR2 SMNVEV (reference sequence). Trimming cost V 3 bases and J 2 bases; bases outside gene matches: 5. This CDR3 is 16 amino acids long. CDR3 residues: CASSFRTGGDTDTQYF. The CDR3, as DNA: TGTGCCAGCAGTTTCCGGACAGGGGGGGACACAGATACGCAGTATTTT.

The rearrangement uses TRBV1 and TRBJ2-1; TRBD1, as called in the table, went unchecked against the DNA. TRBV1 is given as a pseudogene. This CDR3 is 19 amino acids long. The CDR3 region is CTSSQDRGPDRDIYNEQFF. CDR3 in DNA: TGCACCAGCAGCCAAGATCGGGGACCAGACAGGGACATCTACAATGAGCAGTTCTTC.

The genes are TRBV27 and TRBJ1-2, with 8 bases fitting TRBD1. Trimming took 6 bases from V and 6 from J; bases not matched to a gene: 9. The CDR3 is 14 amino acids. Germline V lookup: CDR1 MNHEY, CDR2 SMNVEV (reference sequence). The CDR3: CASRSTGQGDGYTF. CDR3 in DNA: TGTGCCAGCAGGAGTACCGGACAGGGTGATGGCTACACCTTC.

The chain's CDR3 is CASSGTESSYEQYF. The CDR3 nucleotides read TGTGCCAGCAGTGGGACGGAGAGCTCCTACGAGCAGTACTTC. The rearrangement links TRBV25-1 to TRBJ2-7; D is uncertain. Germline V lookup: CDR1 MGHDK, CDR2 SYGVNS. The CDR3 length is 14 residues. V shed 4 bases and J shed 0 bases, with 10 bases lying between them.

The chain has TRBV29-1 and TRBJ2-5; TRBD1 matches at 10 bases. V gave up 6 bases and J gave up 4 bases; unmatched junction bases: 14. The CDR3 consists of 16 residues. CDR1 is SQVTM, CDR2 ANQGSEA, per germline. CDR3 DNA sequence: TGCAGCGTCCAACCGGGACAGGGGTTTTACCGAGAGACCCAGTACTTC. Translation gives CSVQPGQGFYRETQYF.

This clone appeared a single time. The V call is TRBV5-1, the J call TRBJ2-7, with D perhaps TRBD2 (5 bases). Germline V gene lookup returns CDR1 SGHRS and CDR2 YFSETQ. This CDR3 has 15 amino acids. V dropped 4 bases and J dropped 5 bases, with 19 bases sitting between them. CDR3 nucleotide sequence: TGCGCCAGCAGCCGAGATGACGGGGATCTTAACGAGCAGTACTTC. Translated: CASSRDDGDLNEQYF.

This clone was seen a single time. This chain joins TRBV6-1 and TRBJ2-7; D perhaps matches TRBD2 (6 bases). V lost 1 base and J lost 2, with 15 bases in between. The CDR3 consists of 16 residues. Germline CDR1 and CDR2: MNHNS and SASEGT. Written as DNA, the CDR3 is TGTGCCAGCAGTGAAGAGTTAGGAGGGTGGCCCTACGAGCAGTACTTC. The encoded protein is CASSEELGGWPYEQYF.

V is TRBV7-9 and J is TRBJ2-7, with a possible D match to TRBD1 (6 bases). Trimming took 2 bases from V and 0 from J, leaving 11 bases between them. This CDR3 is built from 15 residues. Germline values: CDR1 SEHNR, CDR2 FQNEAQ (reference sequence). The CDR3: CASSLLQGSSYEQYF. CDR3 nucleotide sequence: TGTGCCAGCAGCTTACTGCAGGGGAGCTCCTACGAGCAGTACTTC.

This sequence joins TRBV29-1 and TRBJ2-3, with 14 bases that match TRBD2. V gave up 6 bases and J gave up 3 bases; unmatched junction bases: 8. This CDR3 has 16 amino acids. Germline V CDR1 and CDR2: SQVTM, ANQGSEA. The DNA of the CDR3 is TGCAGCGTAGAGGGACTAGCGGGAGTTTCTACAGATACGCAGTATTTT. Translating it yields CSVEGLAGVSTDTQYF.

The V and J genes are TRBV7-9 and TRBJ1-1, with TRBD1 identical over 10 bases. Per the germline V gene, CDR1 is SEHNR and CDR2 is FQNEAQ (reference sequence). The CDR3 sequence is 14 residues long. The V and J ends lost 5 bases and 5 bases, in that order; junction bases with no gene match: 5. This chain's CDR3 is CASSPGTGETEAFF. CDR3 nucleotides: TGTGCCAGCAGCCCCGGGACAGGGGAAACTGAAGCTTTCTTT.

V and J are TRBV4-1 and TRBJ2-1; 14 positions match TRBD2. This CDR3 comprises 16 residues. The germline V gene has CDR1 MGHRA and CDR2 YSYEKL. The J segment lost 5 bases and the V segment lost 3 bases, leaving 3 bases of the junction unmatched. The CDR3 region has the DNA TGCGCCAGCAGCCAGACGGGACTAGCGGGAGACAATGAGCAGTTCTTC. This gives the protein CASSQTGLAGDNEQFF.

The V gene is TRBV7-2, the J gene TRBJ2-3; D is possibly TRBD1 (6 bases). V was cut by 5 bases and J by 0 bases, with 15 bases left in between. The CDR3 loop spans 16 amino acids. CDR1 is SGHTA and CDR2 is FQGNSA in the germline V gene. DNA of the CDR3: TGTGCCAGCAGCCCCCGGACAGTTATTAGCACAGATACGCAGTATTTT. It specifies CASSPRTVISTDTQYF.

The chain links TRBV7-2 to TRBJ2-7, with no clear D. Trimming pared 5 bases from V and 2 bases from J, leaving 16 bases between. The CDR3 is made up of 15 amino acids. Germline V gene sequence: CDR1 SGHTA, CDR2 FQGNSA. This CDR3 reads CASSPTGYSTYEQYF. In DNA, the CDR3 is TGTGCCAGCAGCCCCACCGGCTATTCGACCTACGAGCAGTACTTC.

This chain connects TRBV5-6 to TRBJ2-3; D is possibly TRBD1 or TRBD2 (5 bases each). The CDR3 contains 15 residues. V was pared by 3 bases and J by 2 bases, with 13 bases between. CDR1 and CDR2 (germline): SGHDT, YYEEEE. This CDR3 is CASSSINGATDTQYF. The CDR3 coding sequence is TGTGCCAGCAGCTCGATCAACGGGGCCACAGATACGCAGTATTTT.

The DNA for the CDR3 is TGTGCCTGCGCAAAGGATGCCAACTATGGCTACACCTTC. Amino acids: CACAKDANYGYTF. V gene TRBV30 combines with J gene TRBJ1-2; no clear D. CDR3 size: 13 residues. Trimming pared 6 bases from V and 2 bases from J, leaving 13 bases between. Germline V gives CDR1 GTSNPN, CDR2 SVGIG (reference sequence).

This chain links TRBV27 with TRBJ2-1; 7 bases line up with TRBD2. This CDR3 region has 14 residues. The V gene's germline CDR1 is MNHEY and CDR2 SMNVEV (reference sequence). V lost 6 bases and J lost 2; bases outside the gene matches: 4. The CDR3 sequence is CASSPSGPYNEQFF. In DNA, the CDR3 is TGTGCCAGCAGCCCTAGCGGCCCCTACAATGAGCAGTTCTTC.

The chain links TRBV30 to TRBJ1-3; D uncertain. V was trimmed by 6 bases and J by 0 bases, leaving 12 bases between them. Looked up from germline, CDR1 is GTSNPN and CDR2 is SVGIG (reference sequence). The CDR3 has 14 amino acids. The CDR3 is CACFTELSGNTIYF. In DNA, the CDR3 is TGTGCCTGCTTCACAGAGCTCTCTGGAAACACCATATATTTT. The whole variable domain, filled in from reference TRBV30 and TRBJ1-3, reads SQTIHQWPATLVQPVGSPLSLECTVEGTSNPNLYWYRQAAGRGLQLLFYSVGIGQISSEVPQNLSASRPQDRQFILSSKKLLLSDSGFYLCACFTELSGNTIYFGEGSWLTVV.

The DNA of the CDR3 is TGTGCCAGCAGCACAGGGTGTGGCACTGAAGCTTTCTTT. This codes for CASSTGCGTEAFF. The chain carries TRBV21-1 and TRBJ1-1; TRBD1 was called by the table and not checked on the DNA. TRBV21-1 is marked as a pseudogene. The CDR3 extends over 13 amino acids.

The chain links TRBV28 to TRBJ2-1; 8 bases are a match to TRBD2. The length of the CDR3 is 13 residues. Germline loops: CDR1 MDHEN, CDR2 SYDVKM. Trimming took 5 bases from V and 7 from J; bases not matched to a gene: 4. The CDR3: CASSSGRWNEQFF. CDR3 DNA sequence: TGTGCCAGCAGTAGCGGGAGATGGAATGAGCAGTTCTTC.

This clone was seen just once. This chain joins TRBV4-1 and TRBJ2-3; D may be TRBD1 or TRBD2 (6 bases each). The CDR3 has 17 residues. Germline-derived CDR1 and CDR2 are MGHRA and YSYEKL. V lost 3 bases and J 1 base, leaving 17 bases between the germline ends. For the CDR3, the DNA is TGCGCCAGCAGCCAGAACCTCGGTAGGGGGGGCACAGATACGCAGTATTTT. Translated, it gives CASSQNLGRGGTDTQYF.

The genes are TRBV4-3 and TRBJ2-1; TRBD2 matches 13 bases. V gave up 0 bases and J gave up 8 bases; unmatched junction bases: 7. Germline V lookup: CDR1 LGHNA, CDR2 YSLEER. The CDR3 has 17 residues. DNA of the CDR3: TGCGCCAGCAGCCAAGATCGGAGGACTAGCGGGAGTGATGAGCAGTTCTTC. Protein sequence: CASSQDRRTSGSDEQFF.